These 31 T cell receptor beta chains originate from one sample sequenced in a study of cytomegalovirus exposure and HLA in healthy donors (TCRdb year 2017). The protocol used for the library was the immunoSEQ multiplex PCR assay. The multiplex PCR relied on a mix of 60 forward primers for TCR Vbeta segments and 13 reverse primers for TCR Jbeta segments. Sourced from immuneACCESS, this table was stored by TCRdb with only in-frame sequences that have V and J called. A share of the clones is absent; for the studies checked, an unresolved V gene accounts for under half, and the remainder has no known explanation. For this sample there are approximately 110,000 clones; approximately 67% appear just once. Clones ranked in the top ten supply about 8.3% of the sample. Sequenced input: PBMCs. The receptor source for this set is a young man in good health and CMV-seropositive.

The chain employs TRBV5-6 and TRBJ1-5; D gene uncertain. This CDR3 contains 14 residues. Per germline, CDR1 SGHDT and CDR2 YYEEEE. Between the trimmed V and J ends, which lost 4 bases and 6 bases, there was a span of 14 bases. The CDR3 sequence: CASSLGPEGQPQHF. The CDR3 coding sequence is TGTGCCAGCAGCCTTGGTCCGGAGGGTCAGCCCCAGCATTTT.

CDR3 nucleotide sequence: TGTGCCAGCAGTATAGACAGGGGGGGCAATCAGCCCCAGCATTTT. As protein: CASSIDRGGNQPQHF. J is TRBJ1-5 and V is TRBV6-5; 9 bases match TRBD1. With 5 bases clipped from V and 2 bases from J, the junction kept 4 bases outside the gene matches. The CDR3 is 15 amino acids. Germline V gene lookup returns CDR1 MNHEY and CDR2 SVGAGI.

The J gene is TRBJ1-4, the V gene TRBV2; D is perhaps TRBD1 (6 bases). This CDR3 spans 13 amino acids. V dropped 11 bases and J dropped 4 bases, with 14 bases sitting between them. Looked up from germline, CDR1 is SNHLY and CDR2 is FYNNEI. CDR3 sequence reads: CARQGSDNEKLFF. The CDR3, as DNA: TGTGCCCGCCAGGGGTCAGATAATGAAAAACTGTTTTTT.

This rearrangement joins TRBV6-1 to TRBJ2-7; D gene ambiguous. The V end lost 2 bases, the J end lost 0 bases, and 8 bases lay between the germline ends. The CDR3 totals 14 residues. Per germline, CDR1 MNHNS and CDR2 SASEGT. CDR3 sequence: CASSELRSSYEQYF. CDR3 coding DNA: TGTGCCAGCAGTGAATTGCGGAGCTCCTACGAGCAGTACTTC.

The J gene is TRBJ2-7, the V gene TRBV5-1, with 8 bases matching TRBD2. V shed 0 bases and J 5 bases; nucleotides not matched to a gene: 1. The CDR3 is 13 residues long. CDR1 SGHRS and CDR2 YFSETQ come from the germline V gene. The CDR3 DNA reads TGCGCCAGCAGCTTGGAGCGGGGGCACGAGCAGTACGTC. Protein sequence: CASSLERGHEQYV.

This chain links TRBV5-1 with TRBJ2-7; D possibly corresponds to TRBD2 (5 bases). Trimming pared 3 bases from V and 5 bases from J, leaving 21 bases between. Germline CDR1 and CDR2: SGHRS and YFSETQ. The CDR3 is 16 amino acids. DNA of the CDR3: TGCGCCAGCAGCTCGGATCCGGGGTCCAATCTCAACGAGCAGTACTTC. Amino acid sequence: CASSSDPGSNLNEQYF.

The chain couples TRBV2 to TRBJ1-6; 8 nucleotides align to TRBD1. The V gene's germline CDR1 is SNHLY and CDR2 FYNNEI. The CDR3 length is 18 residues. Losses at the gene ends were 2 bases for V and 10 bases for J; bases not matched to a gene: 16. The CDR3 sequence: CASSEWGAGQGRQSPLHF. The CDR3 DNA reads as TGTGCCAGCAGTGAATGGGGGGCCGGACAGGGACGACAATCACCCCTCCACTTT.

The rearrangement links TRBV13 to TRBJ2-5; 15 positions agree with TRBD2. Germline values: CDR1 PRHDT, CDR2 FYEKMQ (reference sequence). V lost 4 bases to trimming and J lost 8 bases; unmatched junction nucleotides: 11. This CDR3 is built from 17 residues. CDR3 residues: CASSSHGTSGGYATQYF. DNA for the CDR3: TGTGCCAGCAGCTCCCATGGGACTAGCGGGGGGTACGCCACCCAGTACTTC.

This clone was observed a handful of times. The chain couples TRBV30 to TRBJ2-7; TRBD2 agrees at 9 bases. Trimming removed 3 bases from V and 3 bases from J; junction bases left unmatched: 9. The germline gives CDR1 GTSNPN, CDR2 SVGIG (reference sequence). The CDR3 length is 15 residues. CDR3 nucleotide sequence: TGTGCCTGGAGGGGGGGGCTAGCGGGGTACTACGAGCAGTACTTC. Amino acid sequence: CAWRGGLAGYYEQYF.

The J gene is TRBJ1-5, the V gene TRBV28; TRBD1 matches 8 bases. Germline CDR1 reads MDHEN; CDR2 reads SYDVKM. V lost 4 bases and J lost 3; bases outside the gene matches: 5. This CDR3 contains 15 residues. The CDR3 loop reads CASSSRTGINQPQHF. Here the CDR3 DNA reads TGTGCCAGCAGTTCGCGGACAGGGATCAATCAGCCCCAGCATTTT.

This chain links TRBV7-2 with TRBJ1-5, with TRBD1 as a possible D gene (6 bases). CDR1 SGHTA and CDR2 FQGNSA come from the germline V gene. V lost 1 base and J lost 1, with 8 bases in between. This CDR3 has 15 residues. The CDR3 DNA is TGTGCCAGCAGCTTAGACAGGGTGAGCAATCAGCCCCAGCATTTT. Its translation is CASSLDRVSNQPQHF. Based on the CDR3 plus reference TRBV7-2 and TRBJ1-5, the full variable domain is GAGVSQSPSNKVTEKGKDVELRCDPISGHTALYWYRQSLGQGLEFLIYFQGNSAPDKSGLPSDRFSAERTGGSVSTLTIQRTQQEDSAVYLCASSLDRVSNQPQHFGDGTRLSIL.

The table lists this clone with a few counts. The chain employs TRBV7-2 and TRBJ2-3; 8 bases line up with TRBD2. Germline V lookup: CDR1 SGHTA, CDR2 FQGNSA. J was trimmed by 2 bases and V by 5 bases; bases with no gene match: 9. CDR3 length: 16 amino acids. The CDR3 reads CASSPRSGGSTDTQYF. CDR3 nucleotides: TGTGCCAGCAGCCCAAGGAGCGGGGGCTCCACAGATACGCAGTATTTT.

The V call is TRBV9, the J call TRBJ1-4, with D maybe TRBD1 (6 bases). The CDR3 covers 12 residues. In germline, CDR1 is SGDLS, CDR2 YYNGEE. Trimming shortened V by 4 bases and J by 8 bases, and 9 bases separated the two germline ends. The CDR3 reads CASSIQGEKLFF. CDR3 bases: TGTGCCAGCAGCATCCAGGGGGAAAAACTGTTTTTT.

The CDR3 reads CASSVGDRGSPLHF. The CDR3 region has the DNA TGCGCCAGCAGCGTGGGGGACAGGGGTTCACCCCTCCACTTT. The chain is built from TRBV5-1 and TRBJ1-6; 10 nucleotides align to TRBD1. V gave up 4 bases and J gave up 9 bases; unmatched junction bases: 4. This CDR3 has 14 residues. Germline V CDR1 and CDR2: SGHRS, YFSETQ.

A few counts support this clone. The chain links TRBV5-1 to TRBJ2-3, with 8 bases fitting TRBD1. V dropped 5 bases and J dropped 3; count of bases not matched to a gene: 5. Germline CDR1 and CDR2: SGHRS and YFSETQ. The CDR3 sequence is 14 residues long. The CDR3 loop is CASRRQGLTDTQYF. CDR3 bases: TGCGCCAGCAGACGACAGGGGTTGACAGATACGCAGTATTTT. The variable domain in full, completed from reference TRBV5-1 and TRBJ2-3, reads KAGVTQTPRYLIKTRGQQVTLSCSPISGHRSVSWYQQTPGQGLQFLFEYFSETQRNKGNFPGRFSGRQFSNSRSEMNVSTLELGDSALYLCASRRQGLTDTQYFGPGTRLTVL.

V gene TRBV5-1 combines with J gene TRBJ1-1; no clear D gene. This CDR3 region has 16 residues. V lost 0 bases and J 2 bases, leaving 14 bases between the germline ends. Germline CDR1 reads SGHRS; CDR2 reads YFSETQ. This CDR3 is CASSLVAGPPNTEAFF. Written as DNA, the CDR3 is TGCGCCAGCAGCTTGGTTGCGGGCCCCCCAAACACTGAAGCTTTCTTT.

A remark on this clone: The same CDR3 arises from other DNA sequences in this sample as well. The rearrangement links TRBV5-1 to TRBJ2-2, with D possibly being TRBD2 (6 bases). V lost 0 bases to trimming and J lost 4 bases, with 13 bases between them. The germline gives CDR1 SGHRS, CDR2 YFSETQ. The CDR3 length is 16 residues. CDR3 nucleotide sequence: TGCGCCAGCAGCTTGGTGTCTGGAGGGCTCACCGGGGAGCTGTTTTTT. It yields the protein CASSLVSGGLTGELFF.

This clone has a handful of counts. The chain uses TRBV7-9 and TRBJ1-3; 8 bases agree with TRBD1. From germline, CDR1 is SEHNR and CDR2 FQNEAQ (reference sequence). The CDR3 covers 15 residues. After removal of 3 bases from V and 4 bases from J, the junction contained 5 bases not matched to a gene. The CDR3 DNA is TGTGCCAGCAGCTTTCGGACAGGGCCGGGAAACACCATATATTTT. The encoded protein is CASSFRTGPGNTIYF. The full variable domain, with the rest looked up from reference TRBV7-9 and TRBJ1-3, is DTGVSQNPRHKITKRGQNVTFRCDPISEHNRLYWYRQTLGQGPEFLTYFQNEAQLEKSRLLSDRFSAERPKGSFSTLEIQRTEQGDSAMYLCASSFRTGPGNTIYFGEGSWLTVV.

As DNA, the CDR3 is TGCGCCAGCAGCTTGGTACTCAGGGTGACTAGCACAGATACGCAGTATTTT. Protein: CASSLVLRVTSTDTQYF. The rearrangement joins TRBV5-1 to TRBJ2-3; maybe TRBD1 (5 bases). V lost 0 bases and J lost 0, with 14 bases in between. Germline loops: CDR1 SGHRS, CDR2 YFSETQ. The length of the CDR3 is 17 residues.

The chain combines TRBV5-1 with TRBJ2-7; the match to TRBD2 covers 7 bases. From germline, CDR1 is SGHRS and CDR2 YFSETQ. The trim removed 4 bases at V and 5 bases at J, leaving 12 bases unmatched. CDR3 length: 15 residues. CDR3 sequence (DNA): TGCGCCAGCAGCCCTAGCGGACCCCGAGCCGACGAGCAGTACGTC. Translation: CASSPSGPRADEQYV.

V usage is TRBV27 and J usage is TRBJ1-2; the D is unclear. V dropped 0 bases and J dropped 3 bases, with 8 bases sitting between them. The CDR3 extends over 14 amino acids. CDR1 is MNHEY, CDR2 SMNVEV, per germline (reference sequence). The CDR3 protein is CASSLSGGHYGYTF. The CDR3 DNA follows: TGTGCCAGCAGTTTATCCGGAGGGCACTATGGCTACACCTTC.

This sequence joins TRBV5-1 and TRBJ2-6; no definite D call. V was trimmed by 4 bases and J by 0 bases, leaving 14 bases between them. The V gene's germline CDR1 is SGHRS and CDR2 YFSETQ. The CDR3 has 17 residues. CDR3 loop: CASSVESGGSGANVLTF. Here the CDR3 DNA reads TGCGCCAGCAGCGTTGAGTCAGGTGGCTCTGGGGCCAACGTCCTGACTTTC.

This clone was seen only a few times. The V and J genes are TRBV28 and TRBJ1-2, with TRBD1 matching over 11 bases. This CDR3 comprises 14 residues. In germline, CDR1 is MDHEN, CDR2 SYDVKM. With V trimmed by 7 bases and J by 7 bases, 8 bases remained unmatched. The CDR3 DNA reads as TGTGCCAGCAAAGCCGGGACAGGGGGGGTTGGCTACACCTTC. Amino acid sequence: CASKAGTGGVGYTF.

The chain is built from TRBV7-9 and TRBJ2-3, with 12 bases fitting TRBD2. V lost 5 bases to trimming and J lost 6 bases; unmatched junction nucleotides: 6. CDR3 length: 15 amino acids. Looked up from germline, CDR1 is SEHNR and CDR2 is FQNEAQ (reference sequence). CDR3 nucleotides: TGTGCCAGCAGCCCGTCTAGCGGGGGGGTGGATACGCAGTATTTT. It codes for CASSPSSGGVDTQYF.

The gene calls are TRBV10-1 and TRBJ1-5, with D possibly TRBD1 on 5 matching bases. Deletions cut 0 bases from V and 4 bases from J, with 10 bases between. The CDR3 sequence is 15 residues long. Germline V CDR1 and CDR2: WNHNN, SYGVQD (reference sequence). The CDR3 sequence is CASSESGGENQPQHF. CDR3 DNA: TGCGCCAGCAGTGAGTCGGGGGGGGAAAATCAGCCCCAGCATTTT.

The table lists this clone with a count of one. This CDR3 is CASSLAGGGGDEQFF. DNA for the CDR3: TGCGCCAGCAGCTTGGCCGGGGGGGGAGGCGATGAGCAGTTCTTC. The gene calls are TRBV5-1 and TRBJ2-1; 8 positions agree with TRBD2. The junction had 7 bases not matched to a gene; V was cut back by 0 bases and J by 8 bases. Per germline, CDR1 SGHRS and CDR2 YFSETQ. The CDR3 contains 15 residues.

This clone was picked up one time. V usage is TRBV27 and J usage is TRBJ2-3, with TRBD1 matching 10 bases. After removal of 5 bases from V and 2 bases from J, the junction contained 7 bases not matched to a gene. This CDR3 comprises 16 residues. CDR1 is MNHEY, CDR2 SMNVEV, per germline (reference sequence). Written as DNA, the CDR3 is TGTGCCAGCAGTCCTTGGGGACAGGGGTACACAGATACGCAGTATTTT. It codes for CASSPWGQGYTDTQYF.

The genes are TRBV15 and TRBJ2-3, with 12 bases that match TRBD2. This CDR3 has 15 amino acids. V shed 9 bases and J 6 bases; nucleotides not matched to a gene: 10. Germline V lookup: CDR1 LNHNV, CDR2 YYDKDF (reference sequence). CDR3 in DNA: TGTGCCACTACCCTTACTAGCGGGGGGTTGGATACGCAGTATTTT. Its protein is CATTLTSGGLDTQYF.

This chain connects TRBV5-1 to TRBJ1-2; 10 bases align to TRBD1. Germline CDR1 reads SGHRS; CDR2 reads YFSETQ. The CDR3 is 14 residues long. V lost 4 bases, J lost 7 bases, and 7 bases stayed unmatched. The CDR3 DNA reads TGCGCCAGCAGCACAGGCGGGACAGGGGTTGGCTACACCTTC. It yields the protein CASSTGGTGVGYTF.

CDR3 sequence: CSAIPHNFGQGIPEAFF. CDR3 bases: TGCAGCGCCATACCACACAATTTCGGACAGGGAATCCCTGAAGCTTTCTTT. The chain couples TRBV29-1 to TRBJ1-1; 8 nucleotides line up with TRBD1. The trim removed 7 bases at V and 6 bases at J, leaving 22 bases unmatched. CDR1 and CDR2 (germline): SQVTM, ANQGSEA. The CDR3 runs to 17 residues.

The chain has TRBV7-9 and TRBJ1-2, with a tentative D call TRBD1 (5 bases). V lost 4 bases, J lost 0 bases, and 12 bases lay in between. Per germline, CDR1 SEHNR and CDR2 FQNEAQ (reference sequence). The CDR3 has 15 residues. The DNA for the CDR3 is TGTGCCAGCAGCTCCCGACAGATGGCTAACTATGGCTACACCTTC. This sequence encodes CASSSRQMANYGYTF.